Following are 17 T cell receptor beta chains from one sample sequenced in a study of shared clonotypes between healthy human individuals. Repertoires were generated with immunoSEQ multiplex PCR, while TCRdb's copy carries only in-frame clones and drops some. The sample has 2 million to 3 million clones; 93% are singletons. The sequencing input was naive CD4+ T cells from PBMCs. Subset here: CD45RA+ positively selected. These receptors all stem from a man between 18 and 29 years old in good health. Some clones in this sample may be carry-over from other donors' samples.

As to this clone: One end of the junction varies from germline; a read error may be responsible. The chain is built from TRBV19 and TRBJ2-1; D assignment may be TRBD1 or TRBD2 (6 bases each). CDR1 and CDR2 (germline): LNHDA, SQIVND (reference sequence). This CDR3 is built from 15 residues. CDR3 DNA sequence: TGTGCCAGTAGGATAGGAGGGGGAGAGTGGAATGAGCAGTTCTTC. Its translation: CASRIGGGEWNEQFF.

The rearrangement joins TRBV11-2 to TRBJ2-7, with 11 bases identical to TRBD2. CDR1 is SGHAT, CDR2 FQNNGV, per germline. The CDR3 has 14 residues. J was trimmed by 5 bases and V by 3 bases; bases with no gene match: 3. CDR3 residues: CASSFLAGGNEQYF. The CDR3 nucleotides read TGTGCCAGCAGCTTCCTAGCGGGAGGTAACGAGCAGTACTTC.

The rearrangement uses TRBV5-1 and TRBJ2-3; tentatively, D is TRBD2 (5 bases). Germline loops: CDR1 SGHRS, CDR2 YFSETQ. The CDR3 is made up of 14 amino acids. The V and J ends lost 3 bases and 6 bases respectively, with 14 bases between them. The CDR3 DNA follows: TGCGCCAGCAGCTGGGGTCCGGAGGCGGATACGCAGTATTTT. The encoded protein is CASSWGPEADTQYF.

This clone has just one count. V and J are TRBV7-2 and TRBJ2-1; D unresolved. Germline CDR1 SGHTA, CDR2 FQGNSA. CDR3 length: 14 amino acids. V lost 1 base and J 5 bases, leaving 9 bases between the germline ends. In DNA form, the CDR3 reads TGTGCCAGCAGCTTAGTTGTAGGCGACAATGAGCAGTTCTTC. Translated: CASSLVVGDNEQFF.

The CDR3 is CASSFRQGGGEKLFF. The CDR3 region has the DNA TGCGCCAGCAGCTTCCGACAGGGCGGGGGTGAAAAACTGTTTTTT. This sequence joins TRBV4-3 and TRBJ1-4; TRBD1 aligns across 7 bases. Trimming cost V 5 bases and J 7 bases; bases outside gene matches: 10. The germline gives CDR1 LGHNA, CDR2 YSLEER. The CDR3 runs to 15 residues.

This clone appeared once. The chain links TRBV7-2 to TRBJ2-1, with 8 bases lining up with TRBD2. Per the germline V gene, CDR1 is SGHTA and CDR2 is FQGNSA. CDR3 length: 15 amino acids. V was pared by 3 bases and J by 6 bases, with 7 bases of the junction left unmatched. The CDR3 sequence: CASSFSGTVPNEQFF. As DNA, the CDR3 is TGTGCCAGCAGCTTTAGCGGGACCGTTCCCAATGAGCAGTTCTTC.

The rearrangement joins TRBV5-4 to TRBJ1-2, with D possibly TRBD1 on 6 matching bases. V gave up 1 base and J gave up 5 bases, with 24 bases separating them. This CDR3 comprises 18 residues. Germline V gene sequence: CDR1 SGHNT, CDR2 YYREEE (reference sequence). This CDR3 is CASSLNYPVGQGNYGYTF. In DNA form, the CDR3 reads TGTGCCAGCAGCTTGAATTATCCGGTGGGCCAGGGGAATTATGGCTACACCTTC.

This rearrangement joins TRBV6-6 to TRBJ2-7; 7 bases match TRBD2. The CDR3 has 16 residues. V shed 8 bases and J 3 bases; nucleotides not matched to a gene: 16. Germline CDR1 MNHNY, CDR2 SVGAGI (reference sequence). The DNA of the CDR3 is TGTGCCAGCGAAACTGGAGGGGCGGGAGACCGCTACGAGCAGTACTTC. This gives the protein CASETGGAGDRYEQYF.

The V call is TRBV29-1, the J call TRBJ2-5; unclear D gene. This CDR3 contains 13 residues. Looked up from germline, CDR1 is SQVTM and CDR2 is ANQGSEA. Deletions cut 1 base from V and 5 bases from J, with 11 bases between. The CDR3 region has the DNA TGCAGCGTTGAAGCAGCCAGTAGGGAGACCCAGTACTTC. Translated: CSVEAASRETQYF.

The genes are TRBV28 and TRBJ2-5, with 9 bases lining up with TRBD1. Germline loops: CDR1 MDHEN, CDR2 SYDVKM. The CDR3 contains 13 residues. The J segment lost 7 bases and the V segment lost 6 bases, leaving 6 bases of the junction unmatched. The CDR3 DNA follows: TGTGCCAGCAGCCCGGGACAGGGTGGGACCCAGTACTTC. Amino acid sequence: CASSPGQGGTQYF.

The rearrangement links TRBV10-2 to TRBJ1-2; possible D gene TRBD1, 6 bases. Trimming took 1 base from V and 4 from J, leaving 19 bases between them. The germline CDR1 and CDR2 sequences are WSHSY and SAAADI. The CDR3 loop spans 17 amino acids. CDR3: CASSELWGAGNRYGYTF. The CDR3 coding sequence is TGCGCCAGCAGTGAGTTGTGGGGGGCGGGAAATCGCTATGGCTACACCTTC.

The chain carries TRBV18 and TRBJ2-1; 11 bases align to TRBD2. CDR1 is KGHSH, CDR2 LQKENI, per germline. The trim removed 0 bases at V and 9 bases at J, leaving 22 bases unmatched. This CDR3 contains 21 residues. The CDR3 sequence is CASSPPLRLAGGRGITTEQFF. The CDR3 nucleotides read TGTGCCAGCTCACCACCGCTTAGGCTAGCGGGAGGCCGGGGGATAACGACTGAGCAGTTCTTC.

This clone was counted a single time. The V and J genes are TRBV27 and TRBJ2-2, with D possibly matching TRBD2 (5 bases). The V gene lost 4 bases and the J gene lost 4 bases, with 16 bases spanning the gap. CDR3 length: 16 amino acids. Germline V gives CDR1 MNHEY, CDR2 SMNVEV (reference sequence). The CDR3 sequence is CASSSETRSGTGELFF. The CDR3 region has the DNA TGTGCCAGCAGTTCAGAAACTAGATCCGGCACCGGGGAGCTGTTTTTT.

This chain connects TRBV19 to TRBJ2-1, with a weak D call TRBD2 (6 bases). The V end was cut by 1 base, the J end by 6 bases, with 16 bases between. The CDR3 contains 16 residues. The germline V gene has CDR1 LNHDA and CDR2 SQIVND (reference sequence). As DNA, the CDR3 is TGTGCCAGTAGTATAGTTGGAGGGATTGGTATCAATGAGCAGTTCTTC. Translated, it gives CASSIVGGIGINEQFF.

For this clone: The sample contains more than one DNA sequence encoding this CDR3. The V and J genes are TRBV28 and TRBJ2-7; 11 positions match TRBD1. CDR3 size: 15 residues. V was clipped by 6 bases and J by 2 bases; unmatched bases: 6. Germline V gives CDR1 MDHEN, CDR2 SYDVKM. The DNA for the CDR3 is TGTGCCAGCAGCTTCCCGGGACAGGGGGCCTACGAGCAGTACTTC. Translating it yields CASSFPGQGAYEQYF.

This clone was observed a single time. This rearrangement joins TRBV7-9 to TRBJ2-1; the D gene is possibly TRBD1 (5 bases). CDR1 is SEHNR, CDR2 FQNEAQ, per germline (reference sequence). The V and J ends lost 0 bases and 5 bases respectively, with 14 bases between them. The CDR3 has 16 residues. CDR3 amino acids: CASSLARRGPHNEQFF. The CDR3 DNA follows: TGTGCCAGCAGCTTAGCGCGAAGGGGTCCGCACAATGAGCAGTTCTTC.

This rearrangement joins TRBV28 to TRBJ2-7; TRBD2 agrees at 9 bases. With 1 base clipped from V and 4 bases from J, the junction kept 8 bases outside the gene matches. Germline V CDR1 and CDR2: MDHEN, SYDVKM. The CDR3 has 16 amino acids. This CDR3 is CASSLSRASGEYEQYF. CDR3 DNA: TGTGCCAGCAGTTTATCTCGGGCTAGCGGGGAATACGAGCAGTACTTC.